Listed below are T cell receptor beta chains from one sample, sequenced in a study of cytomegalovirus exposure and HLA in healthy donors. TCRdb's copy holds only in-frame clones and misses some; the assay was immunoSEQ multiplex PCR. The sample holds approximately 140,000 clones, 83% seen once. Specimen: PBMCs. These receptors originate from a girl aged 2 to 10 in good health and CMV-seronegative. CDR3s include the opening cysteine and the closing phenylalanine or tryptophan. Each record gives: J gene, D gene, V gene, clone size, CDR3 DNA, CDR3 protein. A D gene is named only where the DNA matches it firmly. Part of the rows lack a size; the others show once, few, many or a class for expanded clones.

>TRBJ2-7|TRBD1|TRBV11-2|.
TGTGCCAGCAGCCCCCAGACAGGGATGGACGAGCAGTACTTC
CASSPQTGMDEQYF
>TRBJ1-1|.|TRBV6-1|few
TGTGCCAGCAGTTTCGGGGACATGAACACTGAAGCTTTCTTT
CASSFGDMNTEAFF
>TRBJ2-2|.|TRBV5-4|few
TGTGCCAGCAGCTTGGAGGGGACCGGGGAGCTGTTTTTT
CASSLEGTGELFF
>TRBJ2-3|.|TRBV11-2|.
TGTGCCAGCAGCTTTACTGTGGGGGCAACAGATACGCAGTATTTT
CASSFTVGATDTQYF
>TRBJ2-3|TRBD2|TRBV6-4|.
TGTGCCAGCAAGTTGGGCGGGGGTCCCACAGATACGCAGTATTTT
CASKLGGGPTDTQYF
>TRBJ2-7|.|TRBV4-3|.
TGCGCCAGCAGCCAAGATACTGGGCAGTTGAGCTCCTACGAGCAGTACTTC
CASSQDTGQLSSYEQYF
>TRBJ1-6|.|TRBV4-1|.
TGCGCCAGCAGCCAAGATCGGCCGTCAGGCCGTAATTCACCCCTCCACTTT
CASSQDRPSGRNSPLHF
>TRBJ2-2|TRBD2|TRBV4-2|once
TGTGCCAGCAGCCAAGATTGGTCGCGGGGGGGCACCGGGGAGCTGTTTTTT
CASSQDWSRGGTGELFF
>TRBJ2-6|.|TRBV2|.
TGTGCCAGCAGTGAGCTCAGGGGAAGGGCTCTTGGGGCCAACGTCCTGACTTTC
CASSELRGRALGANVLTF
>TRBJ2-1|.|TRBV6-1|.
TGTGCCAGCAGTGAACAACTCCGTGAGCAGTTCTTC
CASSEQLREQFF
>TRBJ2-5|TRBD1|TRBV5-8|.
TGTGCCAGCAGTCAAACCAGGGGGCGGGAGACCCAGTACTTC
CASSQTRGRETQYF
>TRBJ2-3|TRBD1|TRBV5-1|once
TGCGCCAGCAGCCACGGGACAGGGTTGGCAGATACGCAGTATTTT
CASSHGTGLADTQYF
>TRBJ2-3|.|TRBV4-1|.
TGCGCCAGCAGCCAAGTTCCATTGACTGGAACTAGCACAGATACGCCGTATTTT
CASSQVPLTGTSTDTPYF
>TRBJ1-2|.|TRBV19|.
TGTGCCAGTAGTATAGCTAGCCAGGCCGCCTATGGCTACACCTTC
CASSIASQAAYGYTF
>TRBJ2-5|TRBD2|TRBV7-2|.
TGTGCCAGCAGCATAGCGGGGGCCCGCTTTGGGGAGACCCAGTACTTC
CASSIAGARFGETQYF
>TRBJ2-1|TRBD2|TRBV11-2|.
TGTGCCAGCAGCCCTAGCGGGAACAATGAGCAGTTCTTC
CASSPSGNNEQFF
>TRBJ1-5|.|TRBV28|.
TGTGCCAGCAGTCCAGGGAGCAATCAGCCCCAGCATTTT
CASSPGSNQPQHF
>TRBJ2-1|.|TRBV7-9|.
TGTGCCAGCAGCGGGGGGGACAATTACAATGAGCAGTTCTTC
CASSGGDNYNEQFF
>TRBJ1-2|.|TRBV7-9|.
TGTGCCAGCAGCTTAGCGCAGGGGACGAACTATGGCTACACCTTC
CASSLAQGTNYGYTF
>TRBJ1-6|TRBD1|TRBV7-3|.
TGTGCCAGCAGCCTACCGGGACAGGGGGCGTTTTCCTATAATTCACCCCTCCACTTT
CASSLPGQGAFSYNSPLHF
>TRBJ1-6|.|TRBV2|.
TGTGCCAGCAGTCCACAGGGAGCCGGGATCCACTTT
CASSPQGAGIHF
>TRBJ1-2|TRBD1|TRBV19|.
TGTGCCAGTAGCCCTGAGGACAGGGTACCGGGCTACACCTTC
CASSPEDRVPGYTF
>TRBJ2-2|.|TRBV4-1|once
TGCGCCAGCAGCCAAGTCCAAGGGGACACCGGGGAGCTGTTTTTT
CASSQVQGDTGELFF
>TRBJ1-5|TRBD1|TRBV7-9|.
TGTGCCAGCAGCTTAGCCAGCACAGGGGCCTATTATAGCAATCAGCCCCAGCATTTT
CASSLASTGAYYSNQPQHF
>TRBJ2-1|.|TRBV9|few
TGTGCCAGCACCCATTCTAGCGCGGTATACAATGAGCAGTTCTTC
CASTHSSAVYNEQFF
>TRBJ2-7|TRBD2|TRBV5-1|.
TGCGCCAGCAGCCCGGGACTAGAAGTTCGCGAGCAGTACTTC
CASSPGLEVREQYF
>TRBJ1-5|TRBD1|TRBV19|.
TGTGCCAGTAGTATTCCATCCGGGACAGGGGGAAATCAGCCCCAGCATTTT
CASSIPSGTGGNQPQHF
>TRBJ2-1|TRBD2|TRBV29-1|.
TGCAGCGTTGAAGGGCTAGCGGGAGGGAATTACAATGAGCAGTTCTTC
CSVEGLAGGNYNEQFF
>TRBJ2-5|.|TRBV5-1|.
TGCGCCAGCAGCCTAGATGATACGGAGACCCAGTACTTC
CASSLDDTETQYF
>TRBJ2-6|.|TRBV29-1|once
TGCAGCGTTTCCTACTCTGGGGCCAACGTCCTGACTTTC
CSVSYSGANVLTF
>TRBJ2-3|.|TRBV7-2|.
TGTGCCAGCATCCTAACGGAGGGGCGCAGCACAGATACGCAGTATTTT
CASILTEGRSTDTQYF
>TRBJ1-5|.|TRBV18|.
TGTGCCAGCTCACCACTGCCGGTCGCGGGTGGAGACAATCAGCCCCAGCATTTT
CASSPLPVAGGDNQPQHF
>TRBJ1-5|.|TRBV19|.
TGTGCCAGTAGTAGGGGGCCGGGTCAGCCCCAGCATTTT
CASSRGPGQPQHF
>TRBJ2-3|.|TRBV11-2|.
TGTGCCAGCAGCGCAGTAGGTGGGACTCCTCATTTGGAGTATTTT
CASSAVGGTPHLEYF
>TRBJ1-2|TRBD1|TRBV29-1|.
TGCAGCGTTGAAGATCCCCTTGGGCAGGGGGGAAACTATGGCTACACCTTC
CSVEDPLGQGGNYGYTF
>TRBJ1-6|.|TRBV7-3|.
TGTGCCAGCAGCCGTGGGGAGTCGGGTTCACCCCTCCACTTT
CASSRGESGSPLHF
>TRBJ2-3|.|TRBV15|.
TGTGCCACCAGCAGAGGACTTGATACAGATACGCAGTATTTT
CATSRGLDTDTQYF
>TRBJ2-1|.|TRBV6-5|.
TGTGCCAGCAGCGCGGGACGGGGCTATTGGGGCGAGCAGTTCTTC
CASSAGRGYWGEQFF
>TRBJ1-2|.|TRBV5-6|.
TGTGCCAGCAGCTTGGGTCACAGGGATGGCTACACCTTC
CASSLGHRDGYTF
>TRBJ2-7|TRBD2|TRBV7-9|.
TGTGCCAGCAGCACGACTAGCGGCTCCTACGAGCAGTACTTC
CASSTTSGSYEQYF
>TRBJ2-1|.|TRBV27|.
TGTGCCAGCAGCCGTAGTCTGGATGAGCAGTTCTTC
CASSRSLDEQFF
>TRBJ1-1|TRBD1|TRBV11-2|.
TGTGCCAGCAGCCCCACTGGACAGGGCAAGTCTTTCTTT
CASSPTGQGKSFF
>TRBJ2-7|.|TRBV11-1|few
TGTGCCAGCAGCTTTCAGGGGTTCGAGCGCGAGCAGTACTTC
CASSFQGFEREQYF
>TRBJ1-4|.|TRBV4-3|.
TGCGCCAGCAGCCAAGGAGGGCAGACAACTAATGAAAAACTGTTTTTT
CASSQGGQTTNEKLFF
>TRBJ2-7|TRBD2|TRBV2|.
TGTGCCAGCAGTGGGACTAGCGTTAAGTACGAGCAGTACTTC
CASSGTSVKYEQYF
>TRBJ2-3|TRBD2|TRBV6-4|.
TGTGCCAGCAGCTTAAGCGGGGGGGGCACAGATACGCAGTATTTT
CASSLSGGGTDTQYF
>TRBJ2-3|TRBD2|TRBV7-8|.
TGTGCCAGCACCTCTCTGGATAGCGGGGGGACCAGGCAGTATTTT
CASTSLDSGGTRQYF
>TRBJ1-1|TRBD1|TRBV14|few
TGTGCCAGCAGCCTTTACAGGGGGAACACTGAAGCTTTCTTT
CASSLYRGNTEAFF